This T cell receptor (beta chain) was captured by sequencing in a study of shared clonotypes between healthy human individuals (dated by TCRdb to the early 2020s). Looking at the study overall: The cohort comprised two women and a few men aged 18 to 49 years. Per donor, leukapheresis produced somewhere between about 0.94 and 9 billion PBMCs. Blood TCR repertoires of roughly five healthy adults were deeply sequenced to estimate repertoire size and the extent of clonotype sharing between individuals. To increase sequencing depth and limit assay-specific biases, TCR repertoire library preparation and sequencing were carried out by different laboratories using diverse techniques. Broader findings and caveats from the paper: Sampling was restricted to blood, and TCR repertoires in tissues likely differ from the TCR repertoires found in blood. Pairwise subsampling led to the expectation that sequencing depth would affect the degree of clonotype sharing among donors. Because the study included only a small number of donors, the genetic and exposure-history diversity represented was limited.

V gives up 3 bases and J gives up 4 bases, and the segment between their germline ends measures 16 bases. The CDR3 runs 15 residues from the cysteine to the phenylalanine. The only DNA kept is the CDR3, 45 bases in frame from the first base. Reading the germline V gene gives CDR1 SGHRS and CDR2 YFSETQ. Using the deep immunoSEQ assay, multiplex PCR amplified TCR CDR3 regions from genomic DNA. Extracted genomic DNA from each cell subset was distributed evenly across all wells of several immunoSEQ 96-well plates, and each plate was treated as a replicate. For unsorted PBMC, each replicate PCR was loaded with about 300 ng genomic DNA, equivalent to tens of thousands of T cell genomes. Unsorted PBMC genomic DNA was sequenced across ten immunoSEQ deep assay plates. Purified libraries were measured with a Qubit 3.0 fluorometer, size-checked on a Bioanalyzer 2100, and measured again with the KAPA Library Quantification kit. Each immunoSEQ 96-well plate was sequenced on its own single-read 150-cycle Illumina NextSeq 550 flow cell. Per the source publication's procedure: The immunoSEQ output contained only junctional sequences without quality scores, so filtering could not match that applied to full-length reads. Sequences were annotated with PyIR, a Python wrapper for IgBLAST v1.9, and V/J genes and CDR3 were assigned using IMGT germline references. Reads were removed for weak V/J assignments (E-value above 1e-6), missing CDR3, stop codons, out-of-frame junctions, or ambiguous translated residues. A V3J clonotype was defined by an identical inferred V gene, J gene, and CDR3 amino acid sequence. To compute the percentage overlap between repertoires, the number of shared unique clonotypes was divided by the size of the smaller repertoire. RTK rarefaction, the Chao1 estimator, and Recon v2.1 estimates of unobserved clonotypes were used to assess repertoire richness. This is the immuneACCESS table as TCRdb keeps it, with only in-frame sequences that have V and J called. A part of the clones is gone; compared with another copy, unresolved V genes explain less than half, and the rest is unexplained. The DNA was the basis for D and trimming; V, J and clone size are from that table. The sample profile shows more than 400,000 clones; 81% of them were found once. The ten top clones hold roughly an eighth of the sample.

Donors were healthy HIV-negative adults with no recently reported acute infections or vaccinations. Every donor was a Caucasian adult residing in Nashville, Tennessee, USA. For unsorted samples, 75 million to 90 million PBMCs were counted and genomic DNA was extracted with the QIAamp DNA Blood Mini kit. After blood collection by leukapheresis, PBMCs were isolated using Ficoll-Histopaque density gradient centrifugation and then cryopreserved in the vapor phase of liquid nitrogen. The count of this clone is one. This receptor's antigen is unknown. There are no base qualities to consult, and no much larger clone falls within one base.

This receptor was obtained from a woman aged 40 to 50 in good health. Some clones in this sample may be carry-over from other donors' samples. Material: PBMCs. The chain couples TRBV5-1 to TRBJ2-5, and the D gene may be TRBD1, 6 bases matching. The DNA sequence is given as TGCGCCAGCAGCTCGGAGACAGGCTTGGGAGAGACCCAGTACTTC. Translated, it reads CASSSETGLGETQYF.